The 15 T cell receptor beta chains below all came from one sample that was sequenced in a study of identical twins. TCRdb re-called the 5' RACE reads with MiXCR, one entry per CDR3 protein. The repertoire holds approximately 630,000 distinct CDR3 sequences, with roughly 7.2% as singletons. These same records also appear under a second study, on yellow fever vaccine responses in identical twins.

Sequenced: PBMCs. The source is a woman under 30 in good health.

This chain connects TRBV6-2 or TRBV6-3 to TRBJ2-7, with D perhaps matching TRBD1 (6 bases). This CDR3 spans 14 amino acids. V dropped 10 bases and J dropped 2 bases, with 18 bases sitting between them. Germline CDR1 MNHEY, CDR2 SVGEGT. CDR3 region: CATLYRDTTYEQYF. CDR3 DNA sequence: TGTGCCACCCTGTACCGGGACACCACCTACGAGCAGTACTTC.

The J gene is TRBJ2-5, the V gene TRBV7-6; TRBD2 aligns across 9 bases. Germline V gene lookup returns CDR1 SGHVS and CDR2 FNYEAQ. The CDR3 loop spans 16 amino acids. Trimming cost V 4 bases and J 5 bases; bases outside gene matches: 11. As DNA, the CDR3 is TGTGCCAGCAGCTCGGGTAGCGGGAGAGCCGGGGAGACCCAGTACTTC. Encoded protein: CASSSGSGRAGETQYF. The full variable domain, its missing parts supplied by reference TRBV7-6 and TRBJ2-5, is GAGVSQSPRYKVTKRGQDVALRCDPISGHVSLYWYRQALGQGPEFLTYFNYEAQQDKSGLPNDRFSAERPEGSISTLTIQRTEQRDSAMYRCASSSGSGRAGETQYFGPGTRLLVL.

The chain employs TRBV6-2 or TRBV6-3 and TRBJ2-5; possible D gene TRBD1, 5 bases. V lost 6 bases and J 4 bases, leaving 18 bases between the germline ends. Germline-derived CDR1 and CDR2 are MNHEY and SVGEGT. The CDR3 totals 15 residues. CDR3 loop: CASSKSTGFGETQYF. The CDR3 nucleotides read TGTGCCAGCAGCAAATCTACAGGTTTTGGAGAGACCCAGTACTTC.

This clonotype was recorded many times. The V and J genes are TRBV7-9 and TRBJ2-5, with D hard to call. V was clipped by 4 bases and J by 2 bases, with 8 bases between them. CDR3 length: 13 amino acids. CDR1 is SEHNR, CDR2 FQNEAQ, per germline (reference sequence). In DNA form, the CDR3 reads TGTGCCAGCAGCTGGAGTCTACAAGAGACCCAGTACTTC. This translates into CASSWSLQETQYF.

The sample holds a few counts of this clonotype. V and J are TRBV5-1 and TRBJ1-1; D is undetermined. This CDR3 region has 15 residues. The V end lost 4 bases, the J end lost 1 base, and 14 bases lay between the germline ends. Germline-derived CDR1 and CDR2 are SGHRS and YFSETQ. The CDR3 DNA is TGCGCCAGCAGCGTGCAGCCAACCCCGAACACTGAAGCTTTCTTT. This translates into CASSVQPTPNTEAFF.

This clonotype has more than one count but fewer than ten. This rearrangement joins TRBV6-1 to TRBJ1-4; TRBD1 agrees at 9 bases. CDR3 length equals 14 residues. Germline V gives CDR1 MNHNS, CDR2 SASEGT. Trimming at V came to 3 bases and at J to 7 bases, leaving 3 bases not matched to a gene. CDR3 region: CASSETGGSEKLFF. CDR3 coding DNA: TGTGCCAGCAGTGAGACAGGGGGGAGTGAAAAACTGTTTTTT.

This clonotype was seen ten or more times. The chain joins TRBV9 to TRBJ2-7; 9 nucleotides align to TRBD2. The germline gives CDR1 SGDLS, CDR2 YYNGEE. CDR3 length: 16 amino acids. V trimming: 0 bases; J trimming: 3 bases; junction bases outside the gene matches: 7. CDR3 amino acids: CASSVGGLAGNYEQYF. The DNA of the CDR3 is TGTGCCAGCAGCGTAGGCGGGCTAGCGGGGAACTACGAGCAGTACTTC. Full variable domain (remainder filled in from reference TRBV9 and TRBJ2-7): DSGVTQTPKHLITATGQRVTLRCSPRSGDLSVYWYQQSLDQGLQFLIQYYNGEERAKGNILERFSAQQFPDLHSELNLSSLELGDSALYFCASSVGGLAGNYEQYFGPGTRLTVT.

J is TRBJ2-3 and V is TRBV10-3, with 7 bases matching TRBD2. CDR3 length: 14 residues. Germline V CDR1 and CDR2: ENHRY, SYGVKD. The junction had 5 bases not matched to a gene; V was cut back by 3 bases and J by 5 bases. Here the CDR3 reads CAISDYSGVDTQYF. The CDR3 bases are TGTGCCATCAGTGACTACAGCGGGGTAGATACGCAGTATTTT.

Only a few counts were recorded for this clonotype. The rearrangement uses TRBV15 and TRBJ2-7; weak D call: TRBD1 (5 bases). The length of the CDR3 is 15 residues. Germline V lookup: CDR1 LNHNV, CDR2 YYDKDF (reference sequence). Trimming removed 0 bases from V and 4 bases from J, with 13 bases in between. This CDR3 reads CATSRDSPGRYEQYF. The CDR3 nucleotides read TGTGCCACCAGCAGAGATTCGCCAGGGCGATACGAGCAGTACTTC.

In this sample, this clonotype turned up a few times. V usage is TRBV7-8 and J usage is TRBJ2-1, with TRBD2 identical over 13 bases. The V and J ends lost 0 bases and 10 bases, in that order; junction bases with no gene match: 3. From germline, CDR1 is SGHVS and CDR2 FQNEAQ. The CDR3 sequence is 15 residues long. The CDR3 loop reads CASSLAGLAGREQFF. The DNA for the CDR3 is TGTGCCAGCAGCTTAGCGGGACTAGCGGGACGGGAGCAGTTCTTC. The full variable domain, with the rest looked up from reference TRBV7-8 and TRBJ2-1, is GAGVSQSPRYKVAKRGQDVALRCDPISGHVSLFWYQQALGQGPEFLTYFQNEAQLDKSGLPSDRFFAERPEGSVSTLKIQRTQQEDSAVYLCASSLAGLAGREQFFGPGTRLTVL.

This clonotype has just a few counts. V and J are TRBV7-9 and TRBJ2-3; 8 bases are shared with TRBD2. With 2 bases clipped from V and 6 bases from J, the junction kept 4 bases outside the gene matches. Germline V CDR1 and CDR2: SEHNR, FQNEAQ (reference sequence). The CDR3 spans 14 residues. The CDR3 DNA is TGTGCCAGCAGCTTATTCGGGGGGGCTGATACGCAGTATTTT. Encoded protein: CASSLFGGADTQYF.

This clonotype was found a few times. The chain links TRBV20-1 to TRBJ1-1; no reliable D call. Trimming stripped 2 bases from V and 10 bases from J, with 8 bases between. The germline V gene has CDR1 DFQATT and CDR2 SNEGSKA (reference sequence). CDR3 length: 10 residues. In DNA form, the CDR3 reads TGCAGTGCTAGATCTCTGGTAGCTTTCTTT. Translated: CSARSLVAFF.

This clonotype was found many times. The chain couples TRBV11-2 to TRBJ2-5; D may be TRBD1 or TRBD2 (5 bases each). This CDR3 has 17 residues. Trimming shortened V by 5 bases and J by 2 bases, and 21 bases separated the two germline ends. Germline-derived CDR1 and CDR2 are SGHAT and FQNNGV. The DNA of the CDR3 is TGTGCCAGCAGCCCAATCAAGGGACGGCGAATTCAAGAGACCCAGTACTTC. Its translation: CASSPIKGRRIQETQYF.

This clonotype was detected ten times or more. This chain links TRBV2 with TRBJ2-1, with 9 bases lining up with TRBD1. Germline lookup yields CDR1 SNHLY and CDR2 FYNNEI. The length of the CDR3 is 14 residues. With 7 bases clipped from V and 5 bases from J, the junction kept 6 bases outside the gene matches. The CDR3: CASTGTGSNNEQFF. The CDR3 nucleotides are TGTGCCAGCACCGGGACAGGGTCGAACAATGAGCAGTTCTTC. Combining the CDR3 with reference TRBV2 and TRBJ2-1 gives the whole variable domain EPEVTQTPSHQVTQMGQEVILRCVPISNHLYFYWYRQILGQKVEFLVSFYNNEISEKSEIFDDQFSVERPDGSNFTLKIRSTKLEDSAMYFCASTGTGSNNEQFFGPGTRLTVL.

This clonotype was observed a handful of times. This chain connects TRBV20-1 to TRBJ2-5, with D maybe TRBD1 (5 bases). V was pared by 5 bases and J by 2 bases, with 12 bases between. This CDR3 spans 13 amino acids. CDR1 and CDR2 (germline): DFQATT, SNEGSKA (reference sequence). The CDR3 loop is CSASGWQQETQYF. The CDR3 coding sequence is TGCAGTGCTTCAGGGTGGCAACAAGAGACCCAGTACTTC.